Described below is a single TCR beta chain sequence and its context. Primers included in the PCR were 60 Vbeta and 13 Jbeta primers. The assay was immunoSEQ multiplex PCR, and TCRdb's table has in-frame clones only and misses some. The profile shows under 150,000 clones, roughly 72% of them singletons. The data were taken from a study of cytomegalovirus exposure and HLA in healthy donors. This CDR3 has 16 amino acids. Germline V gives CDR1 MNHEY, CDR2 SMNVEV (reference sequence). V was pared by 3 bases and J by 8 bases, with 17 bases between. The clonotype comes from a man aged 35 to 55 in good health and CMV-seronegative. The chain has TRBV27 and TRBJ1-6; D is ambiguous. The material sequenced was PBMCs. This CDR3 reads CASSFDLGNRDSPLHF. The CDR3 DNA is TGTGCCAGCAGTTTTGATCTGGGTAATCGGGATTCACCCCTCCACTTT.